The T cell receptor (beta chain) under discussion was sequenced for a study of beta chain features in type 1 diabetes. Study-wide results and limits: Whether TCRB rearrangement is influenced by HLA type was left unresolved in this analysis. Type 1 diabetes patients showed fewer insertions and more deletions at VDJ junctions.

Notes on this clone: Its antigen is undetermined.

Expressed TCRB transcripts were sequenced because the isolated RNA had all been reverse transcribed beforehand. Sequencing of naive, central memory and regulatory T cell samples gave an average of about 3.9 million reads. Profiling relied on immunoSEQ multiplex PCR, and the TCRdb table lists in-frame clones only, not all of them. The table lists approximately 140,000 clones, about 44% of them singletons, with 0.4% to 0.5% in the top ten. The CDR3 loop spans 16 amino acids. V trimming: 4 bases; J trimming: 0 bases; junction bases outside the gene matches: 7. CDR1 and CDR2 from the germline V gene are SGDLS and YYNGEE.

This clonotype was sampled from a man younger than 35 in good health. The sequencing sample was made of Tregs from blood. This chain connects TRBV9 to TRBJ2-1; 7 nucleotides match TRBD1. The CDR3 here is CASSISGTASYNEQFF. Written as DNA, the CDR3 is TGTGCCAGCAGCATATCCGGGACAGCCTCCTACAATGAGCAGTTCTTC. Looking up the rest from reference TRBV9 and TRBJ2-1 gives the full variable domain: DSGVTQTPKHLITATGQRVTLRCSPRSGDLSVYWYQQSLDQGLQFLIQYYNGEERAKGNILERFSAQQFPDLHSELNLSSLELGDSALYFCASSISGTASYNEQFFGPGTRLTVL.